The clone carrying this TCR beta chain was detected ten times or more. Antigen specificity is unknown. Indicated time point: persistent/refractory GD, antithyroid drugs over 5 years with positive TRAb. From PBMCs, RNA was extracted and then used to make the TCR library. Graves' disease diagnoses used American Thyroid Association guidelines. V lost 8 bases and J 7 bases, leaving 12 bases between the germline ends. The CDR3 sequence is 13 residues long. CDR1 is MDHEN and CDR2 is SYDVKM in the germline V gene. This specimen belongs to a study of regulatory T cells in long-lasting Graves disease. The wider study: The criterion for persistent Graves' disease was over 5 years of antithyroid drugs with positive TSH receptor antibodies. Notes on the study in general: Segments TRBV28, TRBJ1-2 and TRBJ2-5 showed preferential usage in persistent disease.

Library construction for TCR beta used iRepertoire HTBI primers and Arm-PCR of CDR3 regions. Per the study methods: In the combined samples, under 80 TRBV and 11 to 15 TRBJ segments were identified. TCRdb redid the calling of the multiplex PCR reads with MiXCR, one entry per CDR3 protein. What appears here as the V and J calls and clone size reflects TCRdb's work, not the paper's. The repertoire consists of more than 300,000 distinct CDR3 sequences, with roughly 24% occurring once and the leading ten covering approximately 28%. This chain uses TRBV28 with TRBJ1-6; a possible D gene is TRBD1 (6 bases). The origin of this receptor is a woman between 35 and 50 years old with Graves disease. Sequenced material: peripheral blood mononuclear cells (PBMCs), taken when the disease was refractory, from a patient treated with antithyroid drugs. The CDR3 spells CASSPTGNSPLHF. The CDR3 nucleotides are TGTGCCAGCTCGCCAACAGGGAATTCACCCCTCCACTTT. The whole variable domain, remainder taken from reference TRBV28 and TRBJ1-6, is DVKVTQSSRYLVKRTGEKVFLECVQDMDHENMFWYRQDPGLGLRLIYFSYDVKMKEKGDIPEGYSVSREKKERFSLILESASTNQTSMYLCASSPTGNSPLHFGNGTRLTVT.